This T cell receptor (beta chain) was captured by sequencing in a study of OX40 agonist ivuxolimab in advanced cancers. As for the study in general: Three dose-escalation patients had partial responses: one with hepatocellular carcinoma and two with cutaneous melanoma.

The CDR3 extends over 13 amino acids. In germline, CDR1 is LNHDA, CDR2 SQIVND (reference sequence). V lost 4 bases and J 5 bases, leaving 9 bases between the germline ends. Study findings and constraints: CD4+ T cells averaged fewer expanded clones than CD8+ T cells. At 0.1 to 3.0 mg/kg, clonal expansion of CD4+ and CD8+ blood T cells had occurred by week 6.

Worth noting for this clone: Its target is not known.

The assay was immunoSEQ multiplex PCR, and TCRdb's table has in-frame clones only and misses some. Of some 28,000 clones listed, about 86% were seen once; the top ten hold 28%. The chain links TRBV19 to TRBJ2-1, with D unresolved. The starting material was CD4+ or CD8+ T cells sorted from blood, obtained in a trial of the OX40 agonist ivuxolimab. The receptor was isolated from an adult with an advanced solid tumor such as melanoma, head and neck, liver or kidney cancer. The CDR3 loop reads CASSRASDNEQFF. In DNA, the CDR3 is TGTGCCAGTAGTAGGGCCAGCGACAATGAGCAGTTCTTC.